These T cell receptor beta chains were read from a single sample in a study of cytomegalovirus exposure and HLA in healthy donors. Here immunoSEQ multiplex PCR was the method, and the copy in TCRdb shows in-frame clones only, minus some. The sample holds roughly 270,000 clones; 88% are singletons and the top ten take approximately 0.9%. The sample comprised PBMCs. Every receptor here comes from a woman under 30 in good health and CMV-seronegative. Both conserved end residues are part of each CDR3. The D gene is left open where the match is weak. Only part of the rows carry a size: once, few, many, or a class if the clone is expanded.

d_gene	j_gene	v_gene	abundance	CDR3nt	CDR3aa
-	TRBJ2-2	TRBV6-4	-	TGTGCCAGCAGTAACACGGGGGGCGACACCGGGGAGCTGTTTTTT	CASSNTGGDTGELFF
TRBD2	TRBJ2-1	TRBV5-1	once	TGCGCCAGCAGCTTGGCGACTAGCTTTCCCAATGAGCAGTTCTTC	CASSLATSFPNEQFF
TRBD2	TRBJ2-2	TRBV10-3	-	TGTGCCATCAATCGGGGGGCGAACACCGGGGAGCTGTTTTTT	CAINRGANTGELFF
-	TRBJ2-2	TRBV19	once	TGTGCCAGTAGTAAAGTGAGCGGCGGGACCGGGGAGCTGTTTTTT	CASSKVSGGTGELFF
-	TRBJ1-1	TRBV5-8	-	TGTGCCAGCAGCTATCGGGGGAGGGTCACTGAAGCTTTCTTT	CASSYRGRVTEAFF
-	TRBJ2-7	TRBV6-5	-	TGTGCCAGCAGTTACTCTCTAGCCGGCTACGAGCAGTACTTC	CASSYSLAGYEQYF
TRBD1	TRBJ1-4	TRBV2	-	TGTGCCAGCAGTGCCCAGGGGGCTCCTAATGAAAAACTGTTTTTT	CASSAQGAPNEKLFF
TRBD1	TRBJ2-7	TRBV18	-	TGTGCCAGCTCACGAAGGGGGCCAAGGAGCTCCTACGAGCAGTACTTC	CASSRRGPRSSYEQYF
TRBD2	TRBJ2-7	TRBV14	once	TGTGCCAGCAGCCAGGGACTAGCGGGAGTTCCCCTCTCCTACGAGCAGTACTTC	CASSQGLAGVPLSYEQYF
-	TRBJ2-7	TRBV28	-	TGTGCCAGCAGTCCCCAGGGTTACGAGCAGTACTTC	CASSPQGYEQYF
TRBD2	TRBJ2-7	TRBV2	-	TGTGCCAGCAGGAGAGGGACTAGCGGGGCCTACGAGCAGTACTTC	CASRRGTSGAYEQYF
-	TRBJ2-1	TRBV5-1	-	TGCGCCAGCAGTGAGGGCCCGAGCTCCTACAATGAGCAGTTCTTC	CASSEGPSSYNEQFF
TRBD2	TRBJ2-7	TRBV6-1	-	TGTGCCAGCAGTGAGTCAGTAGCGGGAGGGAGCTCCTACGAGCAGTACTTC	CASSESVAGGSSYEQYF
-	TRBJ1-1	TRBV6-5	-	TGTGCCAGCAGTTTCGCGCTGCCTTACACTGAAGCTTTCTTT	CASSFALPYTEAFF
TRBD1	TRBJ2-7	TRBV18	-	TGTGCCAGCTCACTGACTCCGGGACAGGGGTTTCACGAGCAGTACTTC	CASSLTPGQGFHEQYF
TRBD2	TRBJ2-2	TRBV10-2	-	TGCGCCAGCAGTGTACTAGCGGGAGGGAACGTGGGTTGGACCGGGGAGCTGTTTTTT	CASSVLAGGNVGWTGELFF
-	TRBJ1-2	TRBV6-5	-	TGTGCCAGCAGTTACTCGGCGGGAAACTATGGCTACACCTTC	CASSYSAGNYGYTF
TRBD2	TRBJ2-7	TRBV12-5	-	TGTGCTAGTGGTTTGGCCGCGTCTAGCGGGAGTAGTTACGAGCAGTACTTC	CASGLAASSGSSYEQYF
TRBD1	TRBJ2-1	TRBV15	once	TGTGCCACCAGCAGAGAGAGATTACAGGGGGCGGGTAATGAGCAGTTCTTC	CATSRERLQGAGNEQFF
-	TRBJ2-1	TRBV4-1	-	TGCGCCAGCAGCCAGCACGAACAGGGCTCCTACAATGAGCAGTTCTTC	CASSQHEQGSYNEQFF
-	TRBJ2-7	TRBV19	-	TGTGCCAGTAGTCCCGGGACTTACGAGCAGTACTTC	CASSPGTYEQYF
-	TRBJ2-5	TRBV19	-	TGTGCCAGTAGTAGGAGATCCCAAGAGACCCAGTACTTC	CASSRRSQETQYF
TRBD2	TRBJ2-3	TRBV7-3	-	TGTGCCAGCAGCCCAACGACTAGCGGGAGAGATACGCAGTATTTT	CASSPTTSGRDTQYF
TRBD2	TRBJ2-7	TRBV6-1	-	TGTGCCACCCGAACTTATAGCGGGATTTCCTACGAGCAGTACTTC	CATRTYSGISYEQYF
TRBD2	TRBJ2-7	TRBV5-1	-	TGCGCCAGCAGCCCTATAGCGGGAGGATCCTACGAGCAGTACTTC	CASSPIAGGSYEQYF
TRBD1	TRBJ1-1	TRBV5-1	-	TGCGCCAGCAGACCAGGGGGGAACACTGAAGCTTTCTTT	CASRPGGNTEAFF
-	TRBJ1-1	TRBV27	-	TGTGCCAGCAGTTTAGAGTACAGGGTGACCACTGAAGCTTTCTTT	CASSLEYRVTTEAFF
TRBD2	TRBJ2-2	TRBV5-1	few	TGCGCCAGCAGCGCCCCGGGACTAGCTTCGAACACCGGGGAGCTGTTTTTT	CASSAPGLASNTGELFF